This TCR beta chain was recorded in a study of blood T cell repertoires in COVID-19 (dated by TCRdb to the early 2020s). Broadly, across the study: Collaborator samples came from the United States, Italy and Spain and covered acute and convalescent phases of COVID-19. The samples were drawn from two sources: the first 160 participants of the ongoing ImmuneRACE study, and 1,000 to 1,500 subjects contributed by 6 global collaborators. The repertoires were released in a freely available public database meant as a resource for research on the immune response to SARS-CoV-2. The material from the prospective study consisted of cDNA or gDNA derived from T cells, B-cell-depleted T cells, or PBMCs. The dataset comprised deeply sampled blood TCRbeta repertoires from subjects exposed to, actively infected with, or recovered from COVID-19. Where HLA class I and class II types were available, the types were taken from metadata supplied by the sample provider, not from assay-based typing. Nearly every sample came with metadata listing a de-identified subject ID, COVID-19 status, age in years and sex.

General conclusions and limits of the study: The quantity of clinical and demographic metadata differed by source and by participant and was supplied without curation.

The immunoSEQ Assay, a bias-controlled multiplex PCR, was used to amplify TCRbeta CDR3 regions from genomic DNA. As for how the authors treated the data: Within the assay, amplification of reference gene primers was used to estimate how many nucleated cells each sample contained. To quantify the absolute abundance of each unique TCRbeta CDR3 rearrangement, sequence reads were collapsed and filtered. For each sample, productive Simpson clonality was calculated by taking the square root of Simpson's diversity index across productive rearrangements. TCRdb mirrors the immuneACCESS table, restricted to in-frame sequences. Some clones are absent from its copies; in checked studies, under half trace to an unresolved V gene, and the reason for the others is unknown. For V, J and clone size, that table is used; D and trimming come from the DNA. This sample comprises around 150,000 clones, more than 60% of them detected only once. The top ten hold less than 9.5% of the sample.

This clone was picked up one time. This clone's antigen is unknown. No much larger clone exists at a distance of one base, and base qualities are not known. Trimming removed 5 bases from V and 1 base from J, leaving 13 bases between the germline ends. CDR1 and CDR2, per the germline V gene, are SGHTA and FQGTGA. Including the terminal cysteine and phenylalanine, the CDR3 comprises 15 residues. The retained sequence is limited to the CDR3, 45 bases, with the frame set at the first base. The collaborating institutions used their own protocols to collect whole blood in K2EDTA tubes. For TCRbeta analysis, collaborators shipped samples as frozen whole blood, isolated PBMCs, or DNA extracted from either of those sample types.

The clonotype originates from a man aged 55 to 70 with acute or convalescent COVID-19. Material: peripheral blood. The V and J segments used are TRBV7-3 and TRBJ2-3; a tentative D call is TRBD2 (5 bases match). CDR3 loop: CASSPGVRGTDTQYF. The DNA sequence follows: TGTGCCAGCAGCCCCGGGGTGAGGGGCACAGATACGCAGTATTTT.